This T cell receptor (beta chain) was sequenced for a study of tumor-infiltrating lymphocytes in localized non-small cell lung cancer. Across the study: The cohort mixed smokers and never-smokers, several histologies, and some post-neoadjuvant-chemotherapy samples. Findings and limits, study-wide: No T-cell fraction difference was seen between IM1 and IM2 tumors. Available tissue quantity limited TCR sequencing to a patient subset. Technical variation could not be separated from intratumor heterogeneity here.

V dropped 3 bases and J dropped 1 base, with 4 bases sitting between them. Germline CDR1 and CDR2: MDHEN and SYDVKM. This CDR3 has 13 residues. Details on this clone: Its antigen is unidentified.

Clones were sequenced by immunoSEQ multiplex PCR, and TCRdb holds only the in-frame ones, with some missing. This table has about 10,000 clones, about 76% appearing once. The TCR sequence derives from a human donor with non-small cell lung cancer. Specimen: uninvolved lung tissue not adjacent to the tumor. The chain employs TRBV28 and TRBJ2-1, with D unresolved. CDR3 residues: CASSFISYNEQFF. The CDR3 DNA follows: TGTGCCAGCAGTTTCATTTCCTACAATGAGCAGTTCTTC.